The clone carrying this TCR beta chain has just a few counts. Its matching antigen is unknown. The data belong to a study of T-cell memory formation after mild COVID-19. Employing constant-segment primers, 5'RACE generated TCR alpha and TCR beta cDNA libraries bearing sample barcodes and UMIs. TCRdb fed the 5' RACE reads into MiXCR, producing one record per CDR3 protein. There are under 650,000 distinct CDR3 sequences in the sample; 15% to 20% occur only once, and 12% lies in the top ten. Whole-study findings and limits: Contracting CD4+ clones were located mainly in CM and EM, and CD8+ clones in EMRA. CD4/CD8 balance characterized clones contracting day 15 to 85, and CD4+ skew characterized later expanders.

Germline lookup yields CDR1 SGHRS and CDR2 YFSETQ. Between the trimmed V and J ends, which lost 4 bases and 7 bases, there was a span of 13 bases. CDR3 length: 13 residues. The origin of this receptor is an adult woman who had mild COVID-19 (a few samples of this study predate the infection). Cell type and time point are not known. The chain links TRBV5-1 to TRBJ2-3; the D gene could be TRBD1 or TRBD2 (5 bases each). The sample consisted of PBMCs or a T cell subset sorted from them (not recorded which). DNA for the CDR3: TGCGCCAGCAGCGCAGACGGGACGAATACGCAGTATTTT. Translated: CASSADGTNTQYF. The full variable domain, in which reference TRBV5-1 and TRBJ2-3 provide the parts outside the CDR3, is KAGVTQTPRYLIKTRGQQVTLSCSPISGHRSVSWYQQTPGQGLQFLFEYFSETQRNKGNFPGRFSGRQFSNSRSEMNVSTLELGDSALYLCASSADGTNTQYFGPGTRLTVL.